The 14 T cell receptor beta chains in this list originate from one sample, sequenced in a study of low-dose radiotherapy and immunotherapy resistance in tumors. This sample's time point: after trial treatment. The sample's treatment: LDRT plus nivolumab, ipilimumab, low-dose cyclophosphamide and aspirin (RACIN trial). Priming of first-strand cDNA relied on TRAV- and TRBV-specific primers (covering alpha and beta chains). Amplification, which lasted 20 to 25 PCR cycles, used a constant-region primer and V-primer adapter to amplify TCRs. TCRdb ran MiXCR on the reads and lists one entry per CDR3 protein. The sample has under 110,000 distinct CDR3 sequences; around 20% are singletons. The sample was PBMCs, taken after low-dose radiotherapy plus immunotherapy. The receptors derive from a male donor with prostate cancer.

The table lists this clonotype with many counts. A read error may produce the germline difference seen at one junction end. The CDR3 nucleotides read TGTGCCAGCAGCGACCGGGGACTAGCGGGGGGGCAGGGAGAGACCCAGTACTTC. This codes for CASSDRGLAGGQGETQYF. V and J are TRBV5-1 and TRBJ2-5; TRBD2 matches at 16 bases. Germline V gene data show CDR1 as SGHRS and CDR2 as YFSETQ. This CDR3 has 18 residues. Together with reference TRBV5-1 and TRBJ2-5, the CDR3 gives the full variable domain: KAGVTQTPRYLIKTRGQQVTLSCSPISGHRSVSWYQQTPGQGLQFLFEYFSETQRNKGNFPGRFSGRQFSNSRSEMNVSTLELGDSALYLCASSDRGLAGGQGETQYFGPGTRLLVL.

The table lists this clonotype with many counts. This chain uses TRBV7-8 with TRBJ1-3; D is uncertain. V was clipped by 0 bases and J by 2 bases, with 8 bases between them. This CDR3 is built from 15 residues. Germline-derived CDR1 and CDR2 are SGHVS and FQNEAQ. CDR3 DNA: TGTGCCAGCAGCTTAGCACACGGGGCTGGAAACACCATATATTTT. Protein product: CASSLAHGAGNTIYF.

Ten or more counts support this clonotype. The V and J genes are TRBV5-1 and TRBJ2-1; no clear D gene. Germline lookup yields CDR1 SGHRS and CDR2 YFSETQ. The CDR3 consists of 11 residues. Trimming removed 3 bases at V and 6 bases at J, with 4 bases between. The CDR3 DNA reads as TGCGCCAGCAGCTACAGCAATGAGCAGTTCTTC. Amino acid sequence: CASSYSNEQFF.

This sequence joins TRBV6-8 and TRBJ1-5; D might be TRBD1 (5 bases). Trimming cost V 6 bases and J 5 bases, with 23 bases left between them. This CDR3 region has 17 residues. Germline CDR1 is MNHGY and CDR2 is SAAAGT. The CDR3 coding sequence is TGTGCCAGCAGCCCGGTCGGGGCCGCACCCCACTATCAGCCCCAGCATTTT. It specifies CASSPVGAAPHYQPQHF.

The sample holds many counts of this clonotype. The chain uses TRBV7-9 and TRBJ2-3; 8 bases line up with TRBD1. Germline values: CDR1 SEHNR, CDR2 FQNEAQ (reference sequence). This CDR3 is built from 17 residues. Trimming took 6 bases from V and 3 from J; bases not matched to a gene: 14. The CDR3 region is CASSSDREVLRTDTQYF. The CDR3 bases are TGTGCCAGCAGTTCGGACAGGGAGGTACTAAGAACAGATACGCAGTATTTT.

This clonotype has a count of ten or more. The chain joins TRBV5-4 to TRBJ1-5; no clear D. The CDR3 is 14 amino acids. Trimming stripped 4 bases from V and 6 bases from J, with 14 bases between. Germline V gene lookup returns CDR1 SGHNT and CDR2 YYREEE (reference sequence). The CDR3 region has the DNA TGTGCCAGCAGCGTCGACGGTGGTGGTCAGCCCCAGCATTTT. Translation gives CASSVDGGGQPQHF.

The table lists this clonotype with a few counts. One end of the junction does not line up with germline, which may come from a read error. The chain employs TRBV5-3 and TRBJ1-2, with D possibly being TRBD1 (6 bases). TRBV5-3 is recorded as an ORF, its role being uncertain. The CDR3 runs to 14 residues. CDR3 loop: CASSWGQANYGYTF. The DNA of the CDR3 is TGTGCCAGCAGCTGGGGACAAGCTAACTATGGCTACACCTTC.

This clonotype was counted ten times or more. V usage is TRBV3-1 and J usage is TRBJ2-3; D perhaps matches TRBD1 (6 bases). With 3 bases removed from V and 0 bases from J, the gap between germline ends came to 7 bases. The CDR3 loop spans 14 amino acids. Germline CDR1 reads LGHDT; CDR2 reads YNNKEL (reference sequence). The CDR3 sequence: CASSHGQSTDTQYF. CDR3 nucleotides: TGTGCCAGCAGCCACGGACAGAGCACAGATACGCAGTATTTT.

The chain links TRBV29-1 to TRBJ2-3; D is unresolved. The CDR3 loop spans 12 amino acids. Per germline, CDR1 SQVTM and CDR2 ANQGSEA. The CDR3 region has the DNA TGCGGTTCAGACGGCAACACAGATACGCAGTATTTT. Its protein product is CGSDGNTDTQYF.

This clonotype occurred many times. This chain links TRBV18 with TRBJ2-7; 8 bases agree with TRBD1. Germline CDR1 reads KGHSH; CDR2 reads LQKENI. The CDR3 contains 13 residues. J was trimmed by 6 bases and V by 5 bases; bases with no gene match: 6. CDR3 amino acids: CASSKGQAGEQYF. CDR3 nucleotide sequence: TGTGCCAGCTCAAAGGGACAGGCGGGCGAGCAGTACTTC.

Ten or more counts support this clonotype. V usage is TRBV6-5 and J usage is TRBJ2-5, with 7 positions matching TRBD1. The CDR3 totals 16 residues. Trimming took 0 bases from V and 3 from J; bases not matched to a gene: 7. Germline V gene lookup returns CDR1 MNHEY and CDR2 SVGAGI. CDR3 DNA: TGTGCCAGCAGTTACTCGCCCAGGGGGAGTGAAGAGACCCAGTACTTC. This codes for CASSYSPRGSEETQYF.

In this sample, this clonotype turned up a few times. The chain combines TRBV20-1 with TRBJ2-3, with 7 bases identical to TRBD1. This CDR3 spans 14 amino acids. Germline CDR1 and CDR2: DFQATT and SNEGSKA (reference sequence). The V and J ends lost 3 bases and 3 bases, in that order; junction bases with no gene match: 6. The CDR3, as DNA: TGCAGTGCTAGGGGCAGGGGGTGGACAGATACGCAGTATTTT. Its protein is CSARGRGWTDTQYF.

This clonotype was counted at least ten times. V and J are TRBV12-3 or TRBV12-4 and TRBJ2-2; D remains unclear. There are 12 residues in the CDR3. V was trimmed by 6 bases and J by 5 bases, leaving 7 bases between them. CDR3 loop: CASSVGTGELFF. For the CDR3, the DNA is TGTGCCAGCAGCGTTGGTACCGGGGAGCTGTTTTTT.

This clonotype was counted ten times or more. V is TRBV7-8 and J is TRBJ1-5; maybe TRBD1 (6 bases). V was shortened by 5 bases and J by 5 bases, with 10 bases between the two germline ends. Germline lookup yields CDR1 SGHVS and CDR2 FQNEAQ. This CDR3 is 13 amino acids long. The CDR3 sequence is CASSRGPDQPQHF. For the CDR3, the DNA is TGTGCCAGCAGCCGGGGGCCCGATCAGCCCCAGCATTTT.